The entry below describes one T cell receptor beta chain. Its antigen is not identified. These data are taken from a study of vaccination and CD4 T cells after COVID-19. CD4+ T cells that had been cultured provided DNA sequenced with the Oncomine TCR Beta short-read assay. Scientists extracted genomic DNA from CD4+ T cells grown in culture. TCRdb re-called the PCR reads with MiXCR, one entry per CDR3 protein. This sample carries under 15,000 distinct CDR3 sequences, 45% to 60% of them seen once, and the ten largest clones take approximately 18%. Described treatment: roughly ten-day PBMC culture with coronavirus spike peptide pools or control peptides (ViraFEST assay). Antigen-specific T cells were expanded with peptide pools by ViraFEST, and TCRs were then sequenced. Study conclusions and caveats: Convalescent patients displayed a median around 86% of reactive clones emerging only post-vaccination. Vaccine-specific clones in convalescent patients were spike mono-reactive in 304 of 307 cases.

The CDR3 consists of 15 residues. CDR1 SQVTM and CDR2 ANQGSEA come from the germline V gene. V shed 3 bases and J 2 bases; nucleotides not matched to a gene: 4. This rearrangement joins TRBV29-1 to TRBJ2-6; 7 bases line up with TRBD1. The sample was cultured CD4+ T cells from blood, taken after SARS-CoV-2 vaccination. This clonotype was obtained from a human donor with COVID-19. This CDR3 reads CSVDLGGAGANVLTF. The CDR3 nucleotides read TGCAGCGTTGACCTAGGGGGCGCTGGGGCCAACGTCCTGACTTTC.